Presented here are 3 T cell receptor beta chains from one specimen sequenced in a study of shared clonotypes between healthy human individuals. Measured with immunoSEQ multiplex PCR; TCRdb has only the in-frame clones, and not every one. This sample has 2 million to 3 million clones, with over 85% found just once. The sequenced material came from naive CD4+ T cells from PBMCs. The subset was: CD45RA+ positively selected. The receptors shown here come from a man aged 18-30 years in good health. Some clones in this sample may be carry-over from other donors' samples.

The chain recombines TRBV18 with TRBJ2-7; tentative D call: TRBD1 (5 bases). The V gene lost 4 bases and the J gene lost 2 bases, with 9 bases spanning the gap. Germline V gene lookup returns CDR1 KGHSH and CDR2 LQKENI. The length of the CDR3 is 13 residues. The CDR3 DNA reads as TGTGCCAGCTCACTTGGACAACCCTACGAGCAGTACTTC. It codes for CASSLGQPYEQYF. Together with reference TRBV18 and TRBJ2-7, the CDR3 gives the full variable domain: NAGVMQNPRHLVRRRGQEARLRCSPMKGHSHVYWYRQLPEEGLKFMVYLQKENIIDESGMPKERFSAEFPKEGPSILRIQQVVRGDSAAYFCASSLGQPYEQYFGPGTRLTVT.

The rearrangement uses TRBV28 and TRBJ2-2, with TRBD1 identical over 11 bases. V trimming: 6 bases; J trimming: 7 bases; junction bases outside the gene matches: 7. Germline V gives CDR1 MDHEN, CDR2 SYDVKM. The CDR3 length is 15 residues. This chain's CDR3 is CASRRDRGWGGELFF. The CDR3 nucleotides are TGTGCCAGCAGGAGGGACAGGGGGTGGGGCGGGGAGCTGTTTTTT.

In DNA, the CDR3 is TGTGCCATCAACAGGGGGCACACCTATGGCTACACCTTC. Protein product: CAINRGHTYGYTF. This sequence joins TRBV10-3 and TRBJ1-2; 9 bases match TRBD1. V gave up 7 bases and J gave up 4 bases; unmatched junction bases: 4. Germline assignment: CDR1 ENHRY and CDR2 SYGVKD. The CDR3 extends over 13 amino acids.